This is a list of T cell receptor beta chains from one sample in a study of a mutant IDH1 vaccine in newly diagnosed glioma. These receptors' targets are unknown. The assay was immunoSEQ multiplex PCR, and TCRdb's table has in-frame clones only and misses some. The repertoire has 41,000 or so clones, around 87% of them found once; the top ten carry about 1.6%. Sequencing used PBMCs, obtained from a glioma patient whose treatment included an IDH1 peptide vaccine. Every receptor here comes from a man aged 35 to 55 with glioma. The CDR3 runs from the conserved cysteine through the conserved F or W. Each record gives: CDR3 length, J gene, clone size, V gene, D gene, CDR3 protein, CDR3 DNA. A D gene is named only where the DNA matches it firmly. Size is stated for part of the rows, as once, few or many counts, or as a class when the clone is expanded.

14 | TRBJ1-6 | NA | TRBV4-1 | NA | CASSRVGLNSPLHF | TGCGCCAGCAGCCGGGTGGGGCTTAATTCACCCCTCCACTTT
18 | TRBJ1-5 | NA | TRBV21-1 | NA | CASSKVSGKEWVDQPQHF | TGTGCCAGCAGCAAAGTCTCGGGGAAGGAGTGGGTCGATCAGCCCCAGCATTTT
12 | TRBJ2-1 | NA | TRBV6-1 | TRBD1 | CQTGQTYNEQFF | TGTCAGACGGGACAGACTTACAATGAGCAGTTCTTC
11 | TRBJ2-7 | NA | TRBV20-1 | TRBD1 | CSAGTGYEQYF | TGCAGTGCGGGGACAGGCTACGAGCAGTACTTC
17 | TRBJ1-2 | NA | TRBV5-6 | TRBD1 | CASSFEGSGGATNGYTF | TGTGCCAGCAGCTTCGAGGGGTCAGGGGGCGCGACGAATGGCTACACCTTC
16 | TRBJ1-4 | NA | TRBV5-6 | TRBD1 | CASSRRQGAANEKLFF | TGTGCCAGCAGCCGGAGACAGGGGGCGGCTAATGAAAAACTGTTTTTT
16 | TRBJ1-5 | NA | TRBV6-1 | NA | CASSEITGNSNQPQHF | TGTGCCAGCAGTGAAATTACCGGAAATAGCAATCAGCCCCAGCATTTT
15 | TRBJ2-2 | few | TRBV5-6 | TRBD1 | CASSLWDRNTGELFF | TGTGCCAGCAGCTTGTGGGACAGGAACACCGGGGAGCTGTTTTTT
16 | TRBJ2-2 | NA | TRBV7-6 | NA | CASSLRPLPLTGELFF | TGTGCCAGCAGCCTACGACCCCTTCCGCTCACCGGGGAGCTGTTTTTT
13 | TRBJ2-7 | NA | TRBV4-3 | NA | CASSQGGVYEQYF | TGCGCCAGCAGCCAAGGAGGCGTCTACGAGCAGTACTTC
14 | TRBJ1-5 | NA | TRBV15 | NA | CATQQGNGNQPQHF | TGTGCCACGCAGCAGGGGAACGGAAATCAGCCCCAGCATTTT
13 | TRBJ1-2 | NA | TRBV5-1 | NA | CASSLGSNYGYTF | TGCGCCAGCAGCTTGGGATCTAACTATGGCTACACCTTC
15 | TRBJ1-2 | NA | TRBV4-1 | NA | CASSSPGKRGYGYTF | TGCGCCAGCAGCTCGCCGGGAAAAAGAGGCTATGGCTACACCTTC
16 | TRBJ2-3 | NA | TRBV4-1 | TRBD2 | CASSRLAGGDTDTQYF | TGCGCCAGCAGCCGACTAGCGGGAGGGGACACAGATACGCAGTATTTT
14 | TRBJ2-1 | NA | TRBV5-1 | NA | CASSPEGSYNEQFF | TGCGCCAGCAGCCCCGAAGGGTCCTACAATGAGCAGTTCTTC
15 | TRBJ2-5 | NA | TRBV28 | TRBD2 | CASSPGLAGVETQYF | TGTGCCAGCAGCCCGGGACTAGCGGGAGTCGAGACCCAGTACTTC
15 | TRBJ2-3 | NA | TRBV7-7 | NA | CASSLGLQSTDTQYF | TGTGCTAGCAGCTTAGGTCTGCAGTCAACAGATACGCAGTATTTT
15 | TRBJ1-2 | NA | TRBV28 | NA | CASSSPGGPYYGYTF | TGTGCCAGCAGTTCTCCCGGGGGGCCCTACTATGGCTACACCTTC
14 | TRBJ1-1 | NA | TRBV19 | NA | CASSTQGPNTEAFF | TGTGCCAGTAGTACACAGGGTCCGAACACTGAAGCTTTCTTT
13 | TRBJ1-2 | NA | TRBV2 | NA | CASRIPAGYGYTF | TGTGCCAGCAGGATACCAGCGGGCTATGGCTACACCTTC
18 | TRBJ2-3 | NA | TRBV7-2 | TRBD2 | CASSPQSGAGLSTDTQYF | TGTGCCAGCAGCCCCCAGTCAGGAGCGGGGCTTAGCACAGATACGCAGTATTTT
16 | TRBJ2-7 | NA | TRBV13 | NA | CASSFLTGQSSYEQYF | TGTGCCAGCAGCTTTTTGACAGGCCAAAGCTCCTACGAGCAGTACTTC
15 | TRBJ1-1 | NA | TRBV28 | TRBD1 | CASSAPGGVVTEAFF | TGTGCCAGCAGTGCTCCAGGGGGCGTCGTCACTGAAGCTTTCTTT
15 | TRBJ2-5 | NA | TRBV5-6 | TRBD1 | CASSVGQARPETQYF | TGTGCCAGCAGCGTCGGACAGGCCAGGCCTGAGACCCAGTACTTC
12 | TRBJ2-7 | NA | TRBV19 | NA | CASSATVGEQYF | TGTGCCAGTAGCGCCACGGTGGGGGAGCAGTACTTC
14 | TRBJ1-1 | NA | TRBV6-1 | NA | CASSETGILPEAFF | TGTGCCAGCAGTGAGACAGGAATTCTCCCTGAAGCTTTCTTT
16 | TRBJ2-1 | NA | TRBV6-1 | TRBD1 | CASSGSPGQGATEQFF | TGTGCCAGCAGTGGCTCACCGGGACAGGGGGCGACTGAGCAGTTCTTC